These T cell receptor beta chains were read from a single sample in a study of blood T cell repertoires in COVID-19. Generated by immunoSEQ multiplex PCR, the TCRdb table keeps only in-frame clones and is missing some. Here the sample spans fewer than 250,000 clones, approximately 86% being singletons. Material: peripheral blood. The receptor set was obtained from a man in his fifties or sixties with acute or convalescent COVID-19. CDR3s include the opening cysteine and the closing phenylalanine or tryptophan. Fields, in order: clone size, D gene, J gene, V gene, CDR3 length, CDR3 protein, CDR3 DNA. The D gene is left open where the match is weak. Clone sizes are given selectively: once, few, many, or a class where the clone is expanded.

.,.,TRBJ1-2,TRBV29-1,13,CSARGLGGYGYTF,TGCAGCGCCCGTGGCCTAGGCGGCTATGGCTACACCTTC
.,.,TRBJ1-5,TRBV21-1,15,CASSKGGHSNQPQHF,TGTGCCAGCAGCAAAGGGGGCCATAGCAATCAGCCCCAGCATTTT
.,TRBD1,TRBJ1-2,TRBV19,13,CASSPRQGAGYTF,TGTGCCAGTAGTCCCCGACAGGGGGCTGGCTACACCTTC
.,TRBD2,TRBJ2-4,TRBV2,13,CASSGGLAGAYYF,TGTGCCAGCAGCGGGGGACTAGCGGGGGCTTACTACTTC
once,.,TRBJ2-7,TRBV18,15,CASSGSGVGAYEQYF,TGTGCCAGCTCAGGGTCAGGGGTCGGAGCCTACGAGCAGTACTTC
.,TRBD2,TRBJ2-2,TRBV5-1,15,CASSLGLAETGELFF,TGCGCCAGCAGCTTAGGACTAGCGGAGACCGGGGAGCTGTTTTTT
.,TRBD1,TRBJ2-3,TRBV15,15,CATSREQGATDTQYF,TGTGCCACCAGCAGGGAACAGGGGGCTACAGATACGCAGTATTTT
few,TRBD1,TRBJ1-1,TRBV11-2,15,CASSWSTGYTAEAFF,TGTGCCAGCAGCTGGTCGACAGGGTATACGGCTGAAGCTTTCTTT
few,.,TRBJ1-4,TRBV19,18,CASSPQTGFATGWEKLFF,TGTGCCAGTAGTCCACAGACAGGTTTTGCTACTGGTTGGGAAAAACTGTTTTTT
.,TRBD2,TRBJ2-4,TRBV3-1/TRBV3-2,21,CASSPPILAGPTRRSKNIQYF,TGTGCCAGCAGCCCCCCCATCCTAGCGGGGCCGACCAGGAGGTCCAAAAACATTCAGTATTTC
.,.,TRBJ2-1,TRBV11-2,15,CASSLESGSYNEQFF,TGTGCCAGCAGCTTAGAGTCGGGCTCCTACAATGAGCAGTTCTTC
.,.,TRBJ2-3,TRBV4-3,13,CASSQDFGDTQYF,TGCGCCAGCAGCCAAGATTTCGGGGATACGCAGTATTTT